This TCR beta chain derives from a study of T-cell reconstitution after alpha-beta-depleted transplantation in children. Using unique molecular identifiers, the investigators prepared the TCRbeta library. TCRdb reanalysed the PCR reads using MiXCR and keeps one entry per CDR3 protein. The sample lists a few hundred thousand distinct CDR3 sequences, roughly a tenth seen once, with approximately 5.9% in the top ten. The ends were cut back, 3 bases at V and 2 bases at J, with 13 bases in the middle. CDR1 DFQATT and CDR2 SNEGSKA come from the germline V gene (reference sequence). The CDR3 is made up of 14 amino acids. This clonotype was detected ten times or more.

This TCR was sampled from a human donor who donated a stem cell graft to a child with acute lymphoblastic leukemia. The sequencing here drew on PBMCs from the stem cell graft donor, taken from the stem cell graft. The J gene is TRBJ1-2, the V gene TRBV20-1, with a possible D match to TRBD1 (5 bases). CDR3 in amino acids: CSASGDGENYGYTF. For the CDR3, the DNA is TGCAGTGCTAGTGGGGACGGCGAAAACTATGGCTACACCTTC.